The TCR beta chain described here comes from a study of T cell repertoires in cytomegalovirus infection. Trimming took 6 bases from V and 5 from J, leaving 13 bases between them. The length of the CDR3 is 13 residues. MiXCR, run by TCRdb on the reads, gives a single entry per CDR3 protein. The sample has some 920,000 distinct CDR3 sequences; approximately 31% are singletons. For this clonotype: Its antigen is not identified.

Study-wide results and caveats: Identification of carriers of CMV plus the relevant HLA was performed using cumulative public TCR beta family frequency.

This specimen consisted of cultured CD8+ T cells from PBMCs, obtained from culture after CMV antigen stimulation. The chain uses TRBV12-3 or TRBV12-4 and TRBJ2-5; a possible D gene is TRBD1 (6 bases). The receptor was isolated from a human donor in good health (CMV status not recorded). Some clones in this sample may be carry-over from other donors' samples. The chain's CDR3 is CASSPTGTETQYF. The CDR3, as DNA: TGTGCCAGCAGCCCTACAGGGACGGAGACCCAGTACTTC.